This T cell receptor (beta chain) appears in the sequencing data of a study of neurological immune-mediated disorders. Comment on this clonotype: The target antigen is unknown. Since a much larger clone is just one base distant, this may be a read error.

Trimming shortened V by 7 bases and J by 9 bases, and 13 bases separated the two germline ends. In germline, CDR1 is MDHEN, CDR2 SYDVKM. There are 12 residues in the CDR3. Points from the study as a whole: No CDR3 amino acid sequences recurred among expanded clones across subjects, suggesting private repertoires in all groups.

A single run covered 15-18 subjects with over 190 million TCR-beta sequences. TCRdb reprocessed the 5' RACE reads with MiXCR, giving one entry per CDR3 protein. The sample shows roughly 60,000 distinct CDR3 sequences, about an eighth of them seen only once. The chain combines TRBV28 with TRBJ1-5; D uncertain. The TCR was taken from a man aged 55 to 69 in good health. Source material: PBMCs. DNA of the CDR3: TGTGCCAGCACCCCCCCGAGTGGGCCCCAGCATTTT. This encodes CASTPPSGPQHF.